This TCR beta chain is drawn from a study of cytomegalovirus exposure and HLA in healthy donors. Study-wide results and caveats: TCR beta chain V- and J-gene trimming was linked, in a later analysis, to a missense variant in DCLRE1C. An Asian-associated ancestry cluster reportedly showed fewer N-insertions than the approximately 700-donor mean in a later analysis. Previous analysis showed most TCR beta V segments were productive about 87% or about 30% of the time.

Use of 60 Vbeta and 13 Jbeta primers characterized the PCR. TCRdb's table, derived via immunoSEQ multiplex PCR, lists solely in-frame clones and lacks some. The data contain 110,000 to 150,000 clones, 70% to 75% of them seen just once; the ten biggest clones take up about an eighth. Comment on this clone: Its antigen is unknown.

The CDR3 covers 20 residues. V was trimmed by 0 bases and J by 3 bases, leaving 25 bases between them. CDR1 and CDR2 from the germline V gene are SGDLS and YYNGEE. The sample taken for sequencing was PBMCs. This TCR came from a human donor in good health. The chain links TRBV9 to TRBJ2-1, with D possibly TRBD2 on 7 matching bases. This chain's CDR3 is CASSVDPRVRGGHNYNEQFF. The CDR3, as DNA: TGTGCCAGCAGCGTAGACCCGAGAGTTAGGGGGGGGCATAACTACAATGAGCAGTTCTTC.